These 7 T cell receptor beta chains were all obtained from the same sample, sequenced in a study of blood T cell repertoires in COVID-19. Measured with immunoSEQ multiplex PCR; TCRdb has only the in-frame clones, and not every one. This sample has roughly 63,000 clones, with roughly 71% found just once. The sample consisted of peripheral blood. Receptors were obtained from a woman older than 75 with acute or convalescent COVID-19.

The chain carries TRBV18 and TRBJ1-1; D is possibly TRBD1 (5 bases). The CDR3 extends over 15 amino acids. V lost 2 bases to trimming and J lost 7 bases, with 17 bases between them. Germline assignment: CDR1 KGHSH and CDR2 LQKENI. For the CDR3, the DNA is TGTGCCAGCTCACCAATGGACATACGACTCGGTGAAGCTTTCTTT. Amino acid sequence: CASSPMDIRLGEAFF.

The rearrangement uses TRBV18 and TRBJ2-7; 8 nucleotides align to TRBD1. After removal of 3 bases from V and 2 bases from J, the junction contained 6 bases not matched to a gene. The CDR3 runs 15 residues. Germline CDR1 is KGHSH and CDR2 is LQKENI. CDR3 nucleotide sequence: TGTGCCAGCTCACCTTCGGGACAGGCCACCTACGAGCAGTACTTC. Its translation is CASSPSGQATYEQYF.

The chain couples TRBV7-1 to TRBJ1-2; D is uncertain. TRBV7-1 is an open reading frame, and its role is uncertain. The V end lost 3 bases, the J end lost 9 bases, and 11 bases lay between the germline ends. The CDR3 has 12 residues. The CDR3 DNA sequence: TGTGCCAGCAGCTCCCAGGCCCTTAGCTACACCTTC. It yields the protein CASSSQALSYTF.

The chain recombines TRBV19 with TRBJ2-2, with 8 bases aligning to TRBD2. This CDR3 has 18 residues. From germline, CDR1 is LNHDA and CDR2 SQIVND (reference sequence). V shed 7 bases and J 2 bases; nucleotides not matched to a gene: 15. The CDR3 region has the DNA TGTGCCAGTACCCCCCGGGGGGGTAGCGGGCCCAACACCGGGGAGCTGTTTTTT. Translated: CASTPRGGSGPNTGELFF.

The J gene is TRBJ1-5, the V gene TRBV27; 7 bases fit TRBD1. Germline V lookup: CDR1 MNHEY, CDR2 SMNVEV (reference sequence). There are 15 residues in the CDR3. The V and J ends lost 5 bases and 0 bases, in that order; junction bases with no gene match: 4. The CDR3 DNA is TGTGCCAGCAGTGGGACAGCCGATAGCAATCAGCCCCAGCATTTT. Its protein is CASSGTADSNQPQHF.

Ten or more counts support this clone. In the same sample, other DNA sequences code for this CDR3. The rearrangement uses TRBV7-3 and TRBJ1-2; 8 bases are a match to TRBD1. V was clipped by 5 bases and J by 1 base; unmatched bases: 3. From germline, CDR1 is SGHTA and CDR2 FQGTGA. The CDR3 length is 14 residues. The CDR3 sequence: CASSPTGDNYGYTF. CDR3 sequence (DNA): TGTGCCAGCAGCCCGACAGGGGATAACTATGGCTACACCTTC.

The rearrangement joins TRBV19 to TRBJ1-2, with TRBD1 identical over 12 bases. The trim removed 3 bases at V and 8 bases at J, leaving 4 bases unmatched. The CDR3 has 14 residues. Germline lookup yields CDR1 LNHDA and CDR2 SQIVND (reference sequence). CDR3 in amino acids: CASSIRDRGRGYTF. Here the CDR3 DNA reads TGTGCCAGTAGTATCCGGGACAGGGGGCGCGGCTACACCTTC.